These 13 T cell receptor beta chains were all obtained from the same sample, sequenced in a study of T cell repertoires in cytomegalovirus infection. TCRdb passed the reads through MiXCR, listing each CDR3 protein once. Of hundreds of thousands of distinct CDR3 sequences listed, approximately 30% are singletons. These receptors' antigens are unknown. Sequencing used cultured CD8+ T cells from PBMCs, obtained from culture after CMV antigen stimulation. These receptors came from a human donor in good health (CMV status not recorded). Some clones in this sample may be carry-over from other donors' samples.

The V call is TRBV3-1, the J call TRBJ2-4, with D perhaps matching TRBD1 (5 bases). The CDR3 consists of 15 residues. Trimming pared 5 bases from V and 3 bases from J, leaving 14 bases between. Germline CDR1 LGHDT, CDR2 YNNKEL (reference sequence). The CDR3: CASSRIGTGKNIQYF. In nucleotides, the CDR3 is TGTGCCAGCAGCAGAATTGGAACAGGCAAAAACATTCAGTACTTC.

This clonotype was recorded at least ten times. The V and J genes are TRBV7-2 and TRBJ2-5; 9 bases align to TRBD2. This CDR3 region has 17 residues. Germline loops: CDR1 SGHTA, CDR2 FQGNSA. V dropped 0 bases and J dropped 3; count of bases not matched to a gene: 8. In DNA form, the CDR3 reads TGTGCCAGCAGCTTAGCGCCCGGGACTAGCTGGAAAGAGACCCAGTACTTC. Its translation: CASSLAPGTSWKETQYF.

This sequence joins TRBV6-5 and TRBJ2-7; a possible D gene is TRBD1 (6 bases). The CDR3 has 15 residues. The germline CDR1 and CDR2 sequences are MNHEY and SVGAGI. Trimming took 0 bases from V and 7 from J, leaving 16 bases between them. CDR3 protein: CASSYSGQLMYEQYV. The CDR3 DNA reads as TGTGCCAGCAGTTACTCAGGACAGTTAATGTATGAGCAGTACGTC.

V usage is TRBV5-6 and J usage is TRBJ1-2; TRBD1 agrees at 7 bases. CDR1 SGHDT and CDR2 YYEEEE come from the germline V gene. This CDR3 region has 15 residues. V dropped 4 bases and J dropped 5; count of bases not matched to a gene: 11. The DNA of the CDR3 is TGTGCCAGCAGCCGCCCGGGACAGAGGGCGTATGGCTACACCTTC. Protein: CASSRPGQRAYGYTF.

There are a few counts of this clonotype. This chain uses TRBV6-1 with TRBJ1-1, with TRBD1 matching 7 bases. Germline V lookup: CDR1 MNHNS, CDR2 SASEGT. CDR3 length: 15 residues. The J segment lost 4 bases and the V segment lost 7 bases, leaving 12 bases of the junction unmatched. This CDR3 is CASIHSLAGGTEAFF. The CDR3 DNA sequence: TGTGCCAGCATCCACTCCCTGGCAGGGGGCACTGAAGCTTTCTTT.

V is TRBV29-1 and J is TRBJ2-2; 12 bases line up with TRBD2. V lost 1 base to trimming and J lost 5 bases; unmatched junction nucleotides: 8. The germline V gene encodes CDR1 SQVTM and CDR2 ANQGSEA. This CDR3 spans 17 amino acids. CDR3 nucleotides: TGCAGCGTTGAAGGGACTAGCGGGACTAGAAGGACCGGGGAGCTGTTTTTT. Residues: CSVEGTSGTRRTGELFF.

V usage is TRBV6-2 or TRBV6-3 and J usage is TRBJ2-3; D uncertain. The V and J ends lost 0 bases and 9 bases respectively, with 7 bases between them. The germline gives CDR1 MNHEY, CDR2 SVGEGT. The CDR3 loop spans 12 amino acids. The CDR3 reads CASSYSRGTQYF. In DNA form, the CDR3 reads TGTGCCAGCAGTTACTCCCGAGGAACGCAGTATTTT.

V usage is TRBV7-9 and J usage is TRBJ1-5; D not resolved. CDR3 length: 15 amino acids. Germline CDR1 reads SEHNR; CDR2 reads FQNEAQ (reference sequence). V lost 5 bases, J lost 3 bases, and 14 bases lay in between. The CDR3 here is CASSRSGEHNQPQHF. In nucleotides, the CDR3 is TGTGCCAGCAGCCGATCAGGAGAACACAATCAGCCCCAGCATTTT.

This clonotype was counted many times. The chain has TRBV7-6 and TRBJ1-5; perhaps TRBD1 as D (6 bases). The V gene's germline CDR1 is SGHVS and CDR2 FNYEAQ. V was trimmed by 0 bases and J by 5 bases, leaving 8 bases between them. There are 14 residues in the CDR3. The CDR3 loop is CASSLAPGDQPQHF. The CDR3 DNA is TGTGCCAGCAGCTTAGCGCCAGGGGATCAGCCCCAGCATTTT. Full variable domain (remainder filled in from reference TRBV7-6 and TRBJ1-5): GAGVSQSPRYKVTKRGQDVALRCDPISGHVSLYWYRQALGQGPEFLTYFNYEAQQDKSGLPNDRFSAERPEGSISTLTIQRTEQRDSAMYRCASSLAPGDQPQHFGDGTRLSIL.

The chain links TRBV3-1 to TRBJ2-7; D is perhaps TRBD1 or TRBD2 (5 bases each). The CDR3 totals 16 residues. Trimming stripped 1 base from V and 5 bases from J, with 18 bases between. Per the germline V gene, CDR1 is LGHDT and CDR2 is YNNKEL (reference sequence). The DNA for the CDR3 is TGTGCCAGCAGCCAAGTTCCGGGACCCGCATACGACGAGCAGTACTTC. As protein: CASSQVPGPAYDEQYF.

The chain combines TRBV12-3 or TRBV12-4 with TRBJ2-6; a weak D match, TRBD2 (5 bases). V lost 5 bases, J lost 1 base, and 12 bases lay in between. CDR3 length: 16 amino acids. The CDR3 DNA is TGTGCCAGCAGTGTCGCCTGGGAGTCTGGGGCCAACGTCCTGACTTTC. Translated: CASSVAWESGANVLTF.

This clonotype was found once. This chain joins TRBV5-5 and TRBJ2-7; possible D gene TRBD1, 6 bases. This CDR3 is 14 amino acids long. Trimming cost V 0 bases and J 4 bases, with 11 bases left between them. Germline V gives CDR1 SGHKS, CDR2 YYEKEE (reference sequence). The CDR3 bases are TGTGCCAGCAGCTTGGGGGACATCTTTTACGAGCAGTACGTC. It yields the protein CASSLGDIFYEQYV.

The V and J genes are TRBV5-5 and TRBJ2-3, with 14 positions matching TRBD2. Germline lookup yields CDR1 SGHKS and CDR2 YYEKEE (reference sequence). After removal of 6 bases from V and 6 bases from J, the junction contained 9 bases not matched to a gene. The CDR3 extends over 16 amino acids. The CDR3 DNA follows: TGTGCCAGCAAGCCGACTAGCGGGGGGGGCCTGGATACGCAGTATTTT. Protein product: CASKPTSGGGLDTQYF.